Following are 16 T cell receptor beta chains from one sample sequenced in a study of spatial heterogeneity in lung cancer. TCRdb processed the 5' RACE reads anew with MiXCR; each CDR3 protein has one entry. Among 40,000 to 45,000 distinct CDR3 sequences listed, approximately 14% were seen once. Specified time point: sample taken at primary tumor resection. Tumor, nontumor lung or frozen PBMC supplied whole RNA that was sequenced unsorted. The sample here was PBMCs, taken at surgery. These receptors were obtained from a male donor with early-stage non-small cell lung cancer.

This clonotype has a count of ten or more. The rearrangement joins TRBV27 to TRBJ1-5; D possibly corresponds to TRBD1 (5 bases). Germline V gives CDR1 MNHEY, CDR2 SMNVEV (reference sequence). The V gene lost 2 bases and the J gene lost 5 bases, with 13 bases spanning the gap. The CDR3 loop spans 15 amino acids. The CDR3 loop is CASSLNRQNHQPQHF. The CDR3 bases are TGTGCCAGCAGTTTAAATCGACAGAACCATCAGCCCCAGCATTTT.

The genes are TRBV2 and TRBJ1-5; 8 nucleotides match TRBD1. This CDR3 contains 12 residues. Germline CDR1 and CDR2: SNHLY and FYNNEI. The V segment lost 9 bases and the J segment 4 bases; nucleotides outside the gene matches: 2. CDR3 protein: CASDRGNQPQHF. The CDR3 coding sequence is TGTGCCAGTGACAGGGGTAATCAGCCCCAGCATTTT.

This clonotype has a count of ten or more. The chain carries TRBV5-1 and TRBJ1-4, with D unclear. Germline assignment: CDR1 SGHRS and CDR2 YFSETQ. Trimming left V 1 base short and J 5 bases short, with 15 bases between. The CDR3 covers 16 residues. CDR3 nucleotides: TGCGCCAGCAGCTTGTCCGGATCTACTCGGAATGAAAAACTGTTTTTT. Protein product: CASSLSGSTRNEKLFF.

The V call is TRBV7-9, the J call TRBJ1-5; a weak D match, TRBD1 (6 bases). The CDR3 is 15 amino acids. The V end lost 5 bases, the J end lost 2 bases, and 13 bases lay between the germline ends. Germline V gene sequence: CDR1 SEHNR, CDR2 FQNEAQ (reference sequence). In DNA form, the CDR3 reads TGTGCCAGCAGCGCACAGGGTACGGGCAATCAGCCCCAGCATTTT. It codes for CASSAQGTGNQPQHF.

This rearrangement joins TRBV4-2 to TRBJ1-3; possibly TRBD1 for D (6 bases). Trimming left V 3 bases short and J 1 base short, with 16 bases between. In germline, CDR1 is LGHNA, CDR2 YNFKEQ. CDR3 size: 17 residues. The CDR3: CASSHQSTGQSGNTIYF. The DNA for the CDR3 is TGTGCCAGCAGCCATCAATCGACAGGCCAATCTGGAAACACCATATATTTT.

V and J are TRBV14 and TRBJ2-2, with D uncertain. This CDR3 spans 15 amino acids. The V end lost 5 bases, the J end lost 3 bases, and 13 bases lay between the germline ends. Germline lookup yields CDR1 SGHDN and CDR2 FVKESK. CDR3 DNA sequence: TGTGCCAGCAGCTCCCGATCTTTAGACACCGGGGAGCTGTTTTTT. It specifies CASSSRSLDTGELFF.

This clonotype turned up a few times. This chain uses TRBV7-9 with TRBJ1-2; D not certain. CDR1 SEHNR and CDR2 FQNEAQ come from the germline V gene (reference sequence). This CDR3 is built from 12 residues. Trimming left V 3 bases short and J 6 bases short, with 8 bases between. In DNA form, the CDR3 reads TGTGCCAGCAGCTTCGGTAGGGATGGCTACACCTTC. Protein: CASSFGRDGYTF.

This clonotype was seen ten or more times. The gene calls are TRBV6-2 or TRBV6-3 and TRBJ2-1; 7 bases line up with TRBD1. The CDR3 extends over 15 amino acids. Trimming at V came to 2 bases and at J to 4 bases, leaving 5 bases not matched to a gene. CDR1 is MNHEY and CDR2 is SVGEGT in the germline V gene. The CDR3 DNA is TGTGCCAGCAGTTACGAGACAGGGACATACAATGAGCAGTTCTTC. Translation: CASSYETGTYNEQFF.

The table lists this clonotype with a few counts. The chain's CDR3 is CASSRLASGELFF. The CDR3, as DNA: TGTGCCAGCAGCAGACTAGCTTCCGGGGAGCTGTTTTTT. This chain links TRBV7-2 with TRBJ2-2, with 7 bases that match TRBD2. The junction had 3 bases not matched to a gene; V was cut back by 5 bases and J by 6 bases. Looked up from germline, CDR1 is SGHTA and CDR2 is FQGNSA. This CDR3 spans 13 amino acids.

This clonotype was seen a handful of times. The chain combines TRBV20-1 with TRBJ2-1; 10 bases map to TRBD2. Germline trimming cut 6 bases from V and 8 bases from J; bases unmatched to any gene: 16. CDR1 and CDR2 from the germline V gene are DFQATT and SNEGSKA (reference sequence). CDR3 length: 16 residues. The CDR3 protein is CSAATQTSGSGDEQFF. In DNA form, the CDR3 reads TGCAGTGCCGCCACCCAGACTAGCGGGTCTGGGGATGAGCAGTTCTTC.

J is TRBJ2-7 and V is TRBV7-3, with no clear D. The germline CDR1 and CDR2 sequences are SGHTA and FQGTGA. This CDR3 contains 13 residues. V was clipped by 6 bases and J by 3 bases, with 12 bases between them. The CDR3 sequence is CASSPARSYEQYF. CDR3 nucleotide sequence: TGTGCCAGCAGTCCCGCCAGGAGCTACGAGCAGTACTTC.

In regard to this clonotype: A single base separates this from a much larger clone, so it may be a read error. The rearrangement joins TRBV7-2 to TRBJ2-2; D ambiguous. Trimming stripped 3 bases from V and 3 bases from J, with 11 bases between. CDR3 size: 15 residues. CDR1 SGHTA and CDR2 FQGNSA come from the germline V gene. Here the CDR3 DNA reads TGTGCCAGCAGCTTTGGGGTGCCGTACACCGGGGAGCTGTTTTTT. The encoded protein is CASSFGVPYTGELFF. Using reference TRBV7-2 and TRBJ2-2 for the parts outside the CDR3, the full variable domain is GAGVSQSPSNKVTEKGKDVELRCDPISGHTALYWYRQSLGQGLEFLIYFQGNSAPDKSGLPSDRFSAERTGGSVSTLTIQRTQQEDSAVYLCASSFGVPYTGELFFGEGSRLTVL.

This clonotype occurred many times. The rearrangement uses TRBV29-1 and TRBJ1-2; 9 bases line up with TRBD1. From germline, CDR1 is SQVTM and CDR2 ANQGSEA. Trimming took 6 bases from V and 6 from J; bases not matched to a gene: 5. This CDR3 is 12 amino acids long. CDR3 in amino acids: CSVRDREDGYTF. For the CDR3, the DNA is TGCAGCGTGAGGGACAGGGAAGATGGCTACACCTTC. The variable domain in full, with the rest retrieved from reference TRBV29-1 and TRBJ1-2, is SAVISQKPSRDICQRGTSLTIQCQVDSQVTMMFWYRQQPGQSLTLIATANQGSEATYESGFVIDKFPISRPNLTFSTLTVSNMSPEDSSIYLCSVRDREDGYTFGSGTRLTVV.

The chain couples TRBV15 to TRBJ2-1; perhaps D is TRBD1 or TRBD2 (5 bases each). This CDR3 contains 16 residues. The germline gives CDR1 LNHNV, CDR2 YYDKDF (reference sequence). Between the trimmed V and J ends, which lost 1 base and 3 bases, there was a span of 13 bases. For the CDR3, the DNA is TGTGCCACCAGCAGAGCAGGAGGCAGGGACTACAATGAGCAGTTCTTC. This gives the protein CATSRAGGRDYNEQFF.

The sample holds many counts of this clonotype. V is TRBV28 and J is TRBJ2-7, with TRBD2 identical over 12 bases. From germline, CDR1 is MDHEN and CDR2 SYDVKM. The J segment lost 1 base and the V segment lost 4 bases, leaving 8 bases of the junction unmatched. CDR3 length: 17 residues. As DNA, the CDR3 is TGTGCCAGCAGTTGGAGTATGACTAGCGGGGGATCCTACGAGCAGTACTTC. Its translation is CASSWSMTSGGSYEQYF.

The CDR3 reads CASSLIPEYNEQFF. DNA of the CDR3: TGTGCCAGCAGCTTAATCCCTGAATACAATGAGCAGTTCTTC. This rearrangement joins TRBV7-2 to TRBJ2-1, with unresolved D. CDR1 SGHTA and CDR2 FQGNSA come from the germline V gene. This CDR3 region has 14 residues. Trimming took 2 bases from V and 4 from J, leaving 9 bases between them.